The 26 T cell receptor beta chains reported below all come from one sample, sequenced in a study of T cells in Graves' hyperthyroidism and ophthalmopathy. RNA transcripts provided the source from which TCR beta CDR3 regions were amplified. Initially, a first-round RT-PCR of the TCR CDR3 employed the HTBI primer set. TCRdb passed the multiplex PCR reads through MiXCR, listing each CDR3 protein once. The sample has 750,000 to 900,000 distinct CDR3 sequences; approximately 40% are singletons. The sequenced material came from blood. These receptors all come from a man aged 18-30 years with Graves' hyperthyroidism.

This clonotype was detected ten times or more. J is TRBJ1-6 and V is TRBV12-3 or TRBV12-4; no firm D call. V lost 5 bases and J lost 9, with 11 bases in between. The CDR3 is 13 amino acids. The CDR3 is CASSPPVGSPLHF. The CDR3 bases are TGTGCCAGCAGTCCCCCGGTGGGTTCACCCCTCCACTTT.

This clonotype was found a few times. The J gene is TRBJ2-5, the V gene TRBV12-3 or TRBV12-4; 9 positions match TRBD1. The V segment lost 8 bases and the J segment 5 bases; nucleotides outside the gene matches: 6. The CDR3 loop spans 13 amino acids. The CDR3: CASRDRVRETQYF. The CDR3 nucleotides are TGTGCCAGCCGGGACAGGGTGAGGGAGACCCAGTACTTC.

This clonotype occurred many times. The chain couples TRBV19 to TRBJ1-1; no firm D call. The CDR3 spans 12 residues. The V gene's germline CDR1 is LNHDA and CDR2 SQIVND (reference sequence). V dropped 4 bases and J dropped 3 bases, with 6 bases sitting between them. The CDR3 DNA reads as TGTGCCAGTAGTAAGGAGGACACTGAAGCTTTCTTT. This codes for CASSKEDTEAFF.

The chain joins TRBV9 to TRBJ2-5, with 10 bases matching TRBD2. CDR3 size: 18 residues. Germline V CDR1 and CDR2: SGDLS, YYNGEE. V gave up 7 bases and J gave up 0 bases; unmatched junction bases: 15. CDR3 sequence reads: CASGHSLAGAKYQETQYF. The CDR3 region has the DNA TGTGCCAGCGGGCACAGTCTAGCGGGGGCCAAGTACCAAGAGACCCAGTACTTC. Supplemented by reference TRBV9 and TRBJ2-5, the full variable domain reads DSGVTQTPKHLITATGQRVTLRCSPRSGDLSVYWYQQSLDQGLQFLIQYYNGEERAKGNILERFSAQQFPDLHSELNLSSLELGDSALYFCASGHSLAGAKYQETQYFGPGTRLLVL.

This clonotype has just a few counts. V usage is TRBV2 and J usage is TRBJ2-5; D may be TRBD2 (5 bases). The CDR3 sequence is 13 residues long. Deletions cut 4 bases from V and 4 bases from J, with 10 bases between. CDR1 is SNHLY, CDR2 FYNNEI, per germline. Written as DNA, the CDR3 is TGTGCCAGCAGTGGAAATAGCGTAGAGACCCAGTACTTC. Translated: CASSGNSVETQYF.

This clonotype was counted ten times or more. In nucleotides, the CDR3 is TGCGCCAGCAGCGGGGGGTCCGAGACATACGAAAAACTGTTTTTT. It specifies CASSGGSETYEKLFF. This sequence joins TRBV5-1 and TRBJ1-4; weak D call: TRBD1 (5 bases). Germline assignment: CDR1 SGHRS and CDR2 YFSETQ. Between the trimmed V and J ends, which lost 4 bases and 8 bases, there was a span of 18 bases. This CDR3 is built from 15 residues.

The chain combines TRBV5-6 with TRBJ2-6, with 8 bases fitting TRBD2. This CDR3 region has 18 residues. CDR1 is SGHDT, CDR2 YYEEEE, per germline. The junction had 11 bases not matched to a gene; V was cut back by 0 bases and J by 6 bases. CDR3 coding DNA: TGTGCCAGCAGCTTGGATTCAGCGGGAGCGTTTATGGCCAACGTCCTGACTTTC. Residues: CASSLDSAGAFMANVLTF.

The rearrangement uses TRBV29-1 and TRBJ1-1; D gene ambiguous. This CDR3 is 10 amino acids long. Germline V lookup: CDR1 SQVTM, CDR2 ANQGSEA. Trimming shortened V by 8 bases and J by 1 base, and 5 bases separated the two germline ends. The CDR3: CSLRNTEAFF. The DNA of the CDR3 is TGCAGCTTGAGGAACACTGAAGCTTTCTTT.

V gene TRBV6-2 or TRBV6-3 combines with J gene TRBJ1-1, with a possible D match to TRBD1 (5 bases). Trimming took 8 bases from V and 4 from J, leaving 17 bases between them. This CDR3 is built from 14 residues. Germline lookup yields CDR1 MNHEY and CDR2 SVGEGT. Here the CDR3 DNA reads TGTGCCAGCCGGGGGTCGAACTACGGCACTGAAGCTTTCTTT. As protein: CASRGSNYGTEAFF.

The V call is TRBV19, the J call TRBJ1-1; 9 bases map to TRBD1. Trimming at V came to 3 bases and at J to 1 base, leaving 6 bases not matched to a gene. In germline, CDR1 is LNHDA, CDR2 SQIVND (reference sequence). This CDR3 region has 16 residues. CDR3 protein: CASSILTGGRNTEAFF. Here the CDR3 DNA reads TGTGCCAGTAGTATTCTGACAGGGGGGAGGAACACTGAAGCTTTCTTT.

V is TRBV10-3 and J is TRBJ2-7; tentative D call: TRBD1 (6 bases). The CDR3 contains 14 residues. Germline loops: CDR1 ENHRY, CDR2 SYGVKD. V shed 4 bases and J shed 0 bases, with 10 bases lying between them. CDR3 in amino acids: CAISGTESSYEQYF. CDR3 nucleotide sequence: TGTGCCATCAGTGGGACAGAATCCTCCTACGAGCAGTACTTC.

With respect to this clonotype: A read error is possible here, since a much larger clone lies one base away. The V gene is TRBV19, the J gene TRBJ1-5; TRBD1 agrees at 8 bases. The CDR3 runs to 15 residues. The germline V gene encodes CDR1 LNHDA and CDR2 SQIVND (reference sequence). The CDR3: CASSTGGRGNQPKHF. CDR3 nucleotide sequence: TGTGCCAGTAGTACAGGGGGCAGGGGCAATCAGCCCAAGCATTTT.

This clonotype was found a few times. The chain is built from TRBV7-9 and TRBJ1-1; possibly TRBD1 for D (5 bases). Germline CDR1 SEHNR, CDR2 FQNEAQ (reference sequence). With 2 bases removed from V and 3 bases from J, the gap between germline ends came to 10 bases. The length of the CDR3 is 14 residues. CDR3 nucleotides: TGTGCCAGCAGCTTAAAAGGGGCCGACACTGAAGCTTTCTTT. Encoded protein: CASSLKGADTEAFF.

In the case of this clonotype: A much more abundant neighbour one base away suggests this may be a read error. The chain employs TRBV6-1 and TRBJ1-5; D possibly corresponds to TRBD1 (5 bases). The ends were cut back, 8 bases at V and 0 bases at J, with 8 bases in the middle. Per germline, CDR1 MNHNS and CDR2 SASEGT. The CDR3 length is 13 residues. The CDR3 bases are TGTGCCAGCCAACAGGTTAGCAATCAGCCCCAGCATTTT. This gives the protein CASQQVSNQPQHF.

The rearrangement links TRBV10-3 to TRBJ1-3; maybe TRBD1 (5 bases). The V end was cut by 4 bases, the J end by 2 bases, with 15 bases between. The CDR3 runs 16 residues. Germline CDR1 is ENHRY and CDR2 is SYGVKD. CDR3 sequence (DNA): TGTGCCATCAGTGGGTCGACCCAGGGTCCTGGAAACACCATATATTTT. It encodes CAISGSTQGPGNTIYF.

The DNA of the CDR3 is TGCAGTGCTTACGATACAGACTCCACTTATGCCTACGAGCAGTACTTC. Translating gives CSAYDTDSTYAYEQYF. The chain carries TRBV20-1 and TRBJ2-7; no reliable D call. Trimming removed 5 bases at V and 2 bases at J, with 22 bases between. This CDR3 spans 16 amino acids. Germline V gene sequence: CDR1 DFQATT, CDR2 SNEGSKA (reference sequence).

This clonotype occurred a few times. The chain has TRBV10-3 and TRBJ1-3, with unresolved D. The CDR3 has 15 residues. Germline V gene data show CDR1 as ENHRY and CDR2 as SYGVKD. The V end was cut by 7 bases, the J end by 2 bases, with 15 bases between. CDR3 sequence (DNA): TGTGCCATCACGGGCCACTTGGAAACTGGAAACACCATATATTTT. This translates into CAITGHLETGNTIYF.

This clonotype was detected ten times or more. The rearrangement joins TRBV2 to TRBJ1-1, with a possible D match to TRBD1 (5 bases). This CDR3 spans 13 amino acids. The germline V and J ends were trimmed by 6 bases and 3 bases, with 11 bases remaining between them. Germline V gene lookup returns CDR1 SNHLY and CDR2 FYNNEI. CDR3 sequence (DNA): TGTGCCAGCAGAGGCCTGGGGGACACTGAAGCTTTCTTT. It is translated as CASRGLGDTEAFF. The complete variable domain, with remaining parts taken from reference TRBV2 and TRBJ1-1, reads EPEVTQTPSHQVTQMGQEVILRCVPISNHLYFYWYRQILGQKVEFLVSFYNNEISEKSEIFDDQFSVERPDGSNFTLKIRSTKLEDSAMYFCASRGLGDTEAFFGQGTRLTVV.

In the case of this clonotype: Compared with germline, one end of the junction differs, possibly owing to a read error. The chain recombines TRBV10-3 with TRBJ2-7; D is uncertain. Germline V gives CDR1 ENHRY, CDR2 SYGVKD. The CDR3 contains 11 residues. CDR3 sequence: CASSVHYEQYF. DNA of the CDR3: TGTGCCAGCAGTGTCCACTACGAGCAGTACTTC.

This clonotype has ten or more counts. The V gene is TRBV7-9, the J gene TRBJ1-1; D is uncertain. CDR3 length: 12 residues. V gave up 5 bases and J gave up 2 bases, with 6 bases separating them. The germline gives CDR1 SEHNR, CDR2 FQNEAQ (reference sequence). CDR3 residues: CASSRKNTEAFF. In nucleotides, the CDR3 is TGTGCCAGCAGCCGCAAAAACACTGAAGCTTTCTTT.

The chain has TRBV7-6 and TRBJ1-5; 7 bases align to TRBD1. Germline-derived CDR1 and CDR2 are SGHVS and FNYEAQ. The CDR3 contains 16 residues. The V gene end was trimmed by 5 bases and the J gene end by 2 bases; junction bases not matched to a gene: 9. CDR3 bases: TGTGCCAGCAGCCCCCACTCCGGGACAGGCAATCAGCCCCAGCATTTT. It translates to CASSPHSGTGNQPQHF.

The sample holds a few counts of this clonotype. V usage is TRBV10-3 and J usage is TRBJ2-5; D is unresolved. CDR3 length: 12 amino acids. Germline lookup yields CDR1 ENHRY and CDR2 SYGVKD. Trimming shortened V by 2 bases and J by 3 bases, and 4 bases separated the two germline ends. The CDR3 sequence is CAISEGKETQYF. Here the CDR3 DNA reads TGTGCCATCAGTGAGGGTAAAGAGACCCAGTACTTC.

The CDR3 protein is CASSVHRDRNTYGYTF. The CDR3 nucleotides read TGTGCCAGTAGTGTCCACCGGGACAGGAACACCTATGGCTACACCTTC. The chain couples TRBV19 to TRBJ1-2, with 8 bases fitting TRBD1. The CDR3 loop spans 16 amino acids. CDR1 LNHDA and CDR2 SQIVND come from the germline V gene (reference sequence). V lost 5 bases, J lost 4 bases, and 12 bases stayed unmatched.

This clonotype was detected only once. The chain recombines TRBV10-3 with TRBJ1-1; no clear D gene. The CDR3 is 12 residues long. V was shortened by 0 bases and J by 14 bases, with 13 bases between the two germline ends. Germline CDR1 ENHRY, CDR2 SYGVKD. The CDR3, as DNA: TGTGCCATCAGTGAGTCGGACGGCCCAGTGTTCTTT. Residues: CAISESDGPVFF.

This clonotype was counted once. Since the CDR3 does not end with the conserved phenylalanine or tryptophan, this likely comes from a read error. The V call is TRBV10-3, the J call TRBJ1-5; TRBD1 might be the D (6 bases). The CDR3 contains 13 residues. The germline CDR1 and CDR2 sequences are ENHRY and SYGVKD. Trimming stripped 10 bases from V and 0 bases from J, with 10 bases between. The DNA of the CDR3 is TGTGCCACGGCAGGGGATAGCAATCAGCCCCAGCATCTT. This codes for CATAGDSNQPQHL.

This clonotype was picked up many times. One end of the junction does not line up with germline, which may come from a read error. The chain recombines TRBV7-7 with TRBJ2-5, with 7 nucleotides matching TRBD1. Germline values: CDR1 SSHAT, CDR2 FNYEAQ (reference sequence). The CDR3 has 14 amino acids. CDR3 region: CASSPDRVGKTQYF. CDR3 nucleotide sequence: TGTGCTAGCAGCCCCGACAGGGTCGGAAAGACCCAGTACTTC.